Below, 21 T cell receptor beta chains from the same sample are listed, as sequenced in a study of early T cells in non-severe SARS-CoV-2 infection. TCRdb reprocessed the 5' RACE reads via MiXCR and lists one record per CDR3 protein. The sample consists of 50,000 to 85,000 distinct CDR3 sequences, approximately 8.3% of them appearing once. Sequencing was done on a sample of whole blood. The receptors originated from an adult who was a healthcare worker with PCR-confirmed SARS-CoV-2 infection or an uninfected control (not recorded which).

This clonotype has at least ten counts. The chain couples TRBV7-6 to TRBJ2-2; D is possibly TRBD1 (5 bases). The CDR3 has 14 amino acids. Germline V gene sequence: CDR1 SGHVS, CDR2 FNYEAQ. Trimming cost V 5 bases and J 1 base, with 8 bases left between them. The CDR3 DNA is TGTGCCAGCAGCCCGACAGAGAACACCGGGGAGCTGTTTTTT. It yields the protein CASSPTENTGELFF. Using reference TRBV7-6 and TRBJ2-2 for the parts outside the CDR3, the full variable domain is GAGVSQSPRYKVTKRGQDVALRCDPISGHVSLYWYRQALGQGPEFLTYFNYEAQQDKSGLPNDRFSAERPEGSISTLTIQRTEQRDSAMYRCASSPTENTGELFFGEGSRLTVL.

The rearrangement joins TRBV28 to TRBJ2-7; D is undetermined. The CDR3 covers 14 residues. The germline V gene encodes CDR1 MDHEN and CDR2 SYDVKM. Trimming pared 7 bases from V and 0 bases from J, leaving 13 bases between. CDR3 nucleotide sequence: TGTGCCAGCATCCCTCCCTACAGCTCCTACGAGCAGTACTTC. Its protein product is CASIPPYSSYEQYF.

The chain links TRBV10-1 to TRBJ2-3, with no clear D. Trimming left V 6 bases short and J 5 bases short, with 6 bases between. CDR3 size: 11 residues. Germline CDR1 and CDR2: WNHNN and SYGVQD (reference sequence). In nucleotides, the CDR3 is TGCGCCAGCAGGGACGAAGATACGCAGTATTTT. It is translated as CASRDEDTQYF.

This clonotype was seen repeatedly, ten times or more. The CDR3 nucleotides are TGTGCCTCCGGAGGGTTTGGTGAAAAACTGTTTTTT. Its protein is CASGGFGEKLFF. V usage is TRBV30 and J usage is TRBJ1-4; D is unclear. The CDR3 has 12 residues. The V end lost 7 bases, the J end lost 7 bases, and 13 bases lay between the germline ends. Per the germline V gene, CDR1 is GTSNPN and CDR2 is SVGIG (reference sequence).

The CDR3 region has the DNA TGTGCCAGCAGTTTACTGACAGCCTATACCTACAATGAGCAGTTCTTC. It encodes CASSLLTAYTYNEQFF. This sequence joins TRBV27 and TRBJ2-1, with D possibly being TRBD1 (5 bases). Germline V gene lookup returns CDR1 MNHEY and CDR2 SMNVEV (reference sequence). The CDR3 loop spans 16 amino acids. The V end lost 2 bases, the J end lost 2 bases, and 13 bases lay between the germline ends.

This clonotype showed up just a few times. V and J are TRBV18 and TRBJ2-7; D gene ambiguous. The ends were cut back, 5 bases at V and 5 bases at J, with 10 bases in the middle. Germline CDR1 reads KGHSH; CDR2 reads LQKENI. The CDR3 has 12 amino acids. The CDR3 spells CASSALPDEQYF. CDR3 DNA sequence: TGTGCCAGCTCAGCCCTCCCCGACGAGCAGTACTTC.

This clonotype was detected many times. The chain recombines TRBV4-3 with TRBJ2-3, with unresolved D. Germline V gene lookup returns CDR1 LGHNA and CDR2 YSLEER. V was pared by 4 bases and J by 2 bases, with 10 bases between. The CDR3 runs 14 residues. CDR3 protein: CASSPGDPTDTQYF. DNA of the CDR3: TGCGCCAGCAGCCCGGGTGACCCCACAGATACGCAGTATTTT.

The rearrangement links TRBV5-1 to TRBJ2-7, with TRBD2 matching over 7 bases. The CDR3 loop spans 14 amino acids. V lost 5 bases, J lost 5 bases, and 10 bases stayed unmatched. Germline loops: CDR1 SGHRS, CDR2 YFSETQ. CDR3 sequence: CASRLGGAGDEQYF. CDR3 nucleotide sequence: TGCGCCAGCAGACTGGGAGGGGCGGGCGACGAGCAGTACTTC.

There are many counts of this clonotype. The chain employs TRBV18 and TRBJ2-2, with no clear D. The CDR3 consists of 14 residues. CDR1 is KGHSH and CDR2 is LQKENI in the germline V gene. V shed 2 bases and J shed 0 bases, with 4 bases lying between them. CDR3: CASSPDANTGELFF. The CDR3 region has the DNA TGTGCCAGCTCACCAGACGCGAACACCGGGGAGCTGTTTTTT. Supplemented by reference TRBV18 and TRBJ2-2, the full variable domain reads NAGVMQNPRHLVRRRGQEARLRCSPMKGHSHVYWYRQLPEEGLKFMVYLQKENIIDESGMPKERFSAEFPKEGPSILRIQQVVRGDSAAYFCASSPDANTGELFFGEGSRLTVL.

This clonotype was seen ten or more times. The V and J genes are TRBV7-6 and TRBJ1-2, with 9 bases that match TRBD1. Germline V CDR1 and CDR2: SGHVS, FNYEAQ. The CDR3 runs to 15 residues. Trimming took 2 bases from V and 0 from J; bases not matched to a gene: 1. This CDR3 is CASSLTGGPNYGYTF. The CDR3 region has the DNA TGTGCCAGCAGCTTAACAGGGGGCCCTAACTATGGCTACACCTTC.

CDR3 region: CASSTAGPLENEQFF. CDR3 bases: TGTGCCAGCAGCACGGCGGGACCCCTAGAAAATGAGCAGTTCTTC. J is TRBJ2-1 and V is TRBV5-6, with TRBD2 as a possible D gene (6 bases). The CDR3 is made up of 15 amino acids. V lost 4 bases, J lost 7 bases, and 18 bases lay in between. Germline CDR1 reads SGHDT; CDR2 reads YYEEEE.

This clonotype was found a few times. The gene calls are TRBV6-5 and TRBJ2-3; TRBD2 matches 9 bases. CDR3 size: 18 residues. Unmatched junction bases numbered 10, after V lost 1 base and J lost 2 bases. CDR1 is MNHEY, CDR2 SVGAGI, per germline. DNA for the CDR3: TGTGCCAGCAGTTACTGGAGAACCCTAGCGGGGTCCACAGATACGCAGTATTTT. Translation gives CASSYWRTLAGSTDTQYF.

The chain joins TRBV19 to TRBJ2-2; 8 bases match TRBD1. CDR3 length: 16 amino acids. V dropped 7 bases and J dropped 3; count of bases not matched to a gene: 10. Germline V gene lookup returns CDR1 LNHDA and CDR2 SQIVND (reference sequence). The CDR3 coding sequence is TGTGCCAGTACCTCCCAGGGGGCCCCTCACACCGGGGAGCTGTTTTTT. This sequence encodes CASTSQGAPHTGELFF.

This clonotype occurred many times. J is TRBJ2-3 and V is TRBV20-1, with D possibly TRBD2 on 6 matching bases. This CDR3 has 13 residues. The germline V and J ends were trimmed by 6 bases and 6 bases, with 16 bases remaining between them. The germline V gene has CDR1 DFQATT and CDR2 SNEGSKA (reference sequence). CDR3 nucleotides: TGCAGTGCCCCCCCGGGACGGGAGGATACGCAGTATTTT. It yields the protein CSAPPGREDTQYF.

V and J are TRBV3-1 and TRBJ2-1, with 7 bases identical to TRBD1. Per germline, CDR1 LGHDT and CDR2 YNNKEL (reference sequence). V lost 5 bases to trimming and J lost 12 bases; unmatched junction nucleotides: 13. The CDR3 contains 14 residues. The CDR3 DNA reads TGTGCCAGCAGCTATGAACAGGGGCAGACCGGGCAGTTCTTC. Protein product: CASSYEQGQTGQFF.

The chain recombines TRBV29-1 with TRBJ1-2, with D perhaps matching TRBD1 (6 bases). The CDR3 extends over 15 amino acids. The germline V and J ends were trimmed by 3 bases and 3 bases, with 17 bases remaining between them. Germline V CDR1 and CDR2: SQVTM, ANQGSEA. DNA for the CDR3: TGCAGCGTTGATAAGACAGGCGTTCAGCACTATGGCTACACCTTC. It encodes CSVDKTGVQHYGYTF.

This CDR3 is CASSYSGTPETQYF. CDR3 coding DNA: TGTGCCAGCAGTTACTCCGGGACTCCAGAGACCCAGTACTTC. This chain joins TRBV6-2 or TRBV6-3 and TRBJ2-5, with D perhaps matching TRBD2 (6 bases). The germline V gene has CDR1 MNHEY and CDR2 SVGEGT. V was clipped by 0 bases and J by 4 bases, with 9 bases between them. The CDR3 spans 14 residues.

This clonotype was counted ten times or more. The V gene is TRBV11-2, the J gene TRBJ2-3; D unclear. This CDR3 contains 14 residues. Trimming removed 2 bases from V and 5 bases from J, with 11 bases in between. Germline CDR1 SGHAT, CDR2 FQNNGV. The CDR3 bases are TGTGCCAGCAGCTTAATGGGGTCGGGAGATACGCAGTATTTT. The encoded protein is CASSLMGSGDTQYF.

This clonotype was picked up a small number of times. The chain is built from TRBV7-2 and TRBJ2-5; the D gene is possibly TRBD1 (6 bases). There are 17 residues in the CDR3. Trimming cost V 2 bases and J 0 bases, with 16 bases left between them. Germline V CDR1 and CDR2: SGHTA, FQGNSA. Here the CDR3 DNA reads TGTGCCAGCAGCTTATTTGGGGGCGATTTGTACCAAGAGACCCAGTACTTC. Translating it yields CASSLFGGDLYQETQYF.

The chain has TRBV4-2 and TRBJ2-5; D is perhaps TRBD1 or TRBD2 (5 bases each). Germline CDR1 is LGHNA and CDR2 is YNFKEQ. This CDR3 spans 16 amino acids. Trimming removed 3 bases from V and 1 base from J, with 15 bases in between. CDR3: CASSQGVGRGQETQYF. CDR3 coding DNA: TGTGCCAGCAGCCAGGGGGTCGGACGGGGCCAAGAGACCCAGTACTTC.

The chain links TRBV7-2 to TRBJ1-2; tentative D call: TRBD1 (5 bases). Germline V gene lookup returns CDR1 SGHTA and CDR2 FQGNSA. CDR3 length equals 13 residues. Deletions cut 2 bases from V and 2 bases from J, with 6 bases between. As DNA, the CDR3 is TGTGCCAGCAGCTTATGGGGGAACTATGGCTACACCTTC. Protein: CASSLWGNYGYTF.